Listed below are T cell receptor beta chains from one sample, sequenced in a study of blood T cell repertoires in COVID-19. Libraries were prepared by immunoSEQ multiplex PCR; TCRdb keeps only in-frame clonotypes and omits some of them. The sample has approximately 150,000 clones, roughly 84% seen once; the top ten hold about 1.2%. Material for sequencing was PBMCs or T cells enriched from blood (not recorded which). Every receptor here comes from a human donor with acute COVID-19. The donor label of this sample is uncertain. The CDR3 runs from the conserved cysteine through the conserved F or W. Each record gives: V gene, clone size, J gene, D gene, CDR3 protein. D genes are given only for firm matches. Clone size is not always given. Where it is, it says once, few, many or a class for expanded clones.

TRBV6-5	.	TRBJ1-1	TRBD1	CASSRTGTNTEAFF
TRBV6-1	.	TRBJ1-1	TRBD1	CASSEMTGHAEAFF
TRBV3-1/TRBV3-2	.	TRBJ1-2	TRBD1	CASSRGQEVYGYTF
TRBV28	.	TRBJ1-2	TRBD1	CASTDRGGYGYTF
TRBV5-1	.	TRBJ2-1	.	CASSLNGYNEQFF
TRBV4-3	once	TRBJ2-7	TRBD2	CASSQDSGGYEQYF
TRBV3-1/TRBV3-2	.	TRBJ2-6	.	CASSQSPGKQGWGTVLTF
TRBV7-9	.	TRBJ1-1	.	CASSLGREAFF
TRBV5-4	.	TRBJ1-2	.	CASSLTEPGHGYTF
TRBV7-3	.	TRBJ1-3	.	CASSLTGAGNTIYF
TRBV3-1/TRBV3-2	.	TRBJ2-3	.	CASSPSTDTQYF
TRBV3-1/TRBV3-2	few	TRBJ1-1	TRBD1	CASSGQGALEAFF
TRBV30	.	TRBJ1-2	TRBD1	CAWSQGGSGYTF
TRBV12-5	.	TRBJ1-1	.	CASGFGESTEAFF
TRBV6-5	.	TRBJ2-1	.	CASSYFLDRPSNEQFF
TRBV2	.	TRBJ2-7	TRBD1	CASSSGTGPYEQYF
TRBV5-6	.	TRBJ1-4	.	CASSLGGETNEKLFF
TRBV11-2	.	TRBJ1-2	.	CASSSLRGRLDYGYTF
TRBV11-2	.	TRBJ2-1	.	CASSLLYGGPNEQFF
TRBV5-1	.	TRBJ2-2	TRBD2	CASSLPSGGAYTGELFF
TRBV6-2/TRBV6-3	.	TRBJ2-7	TRBD1	CASNPTTGTGRVEQYF
TRBV4-1	.	TRBJ1-6	.	CASSQDETQSPLHF